The rows below give T cell receptor beta chains drawn from one sample of a study of cytomegalovirus exposure and HLA in healthy donors. Clones were sequenced by immunoSEQ multiplex PCR, and TCRdb holds only the in-frame ones, with some missing. The table has 140,000 to 150,000 clones, 75% to 80% seen once. Source material: PBMCs. All receptors come from a man aged 40-49 years in good health and CMV-seropositive. Each CDR3 is given without its conserved first and last residue. The D gene is left open where the match is weak.

. TRBJ1-4 TRBV27 ASRGQGKLDGEKLF
TRBD2 TRBJ2-1 TRBV5-1 ASSPPGLAGQQQF
. TRBJ1-1 TRBV11-2 ASSLAWGATNTEAF
. TRBJ2-3 TRBV30 AWSGLISTDTQY
TRBD2 TRBJ2-3 TRBV7-6 ASSLGPSGPQDTQY
TRBD2 TRBJ2-7 TRBV6-1 ASSEGAHYDPQRETPWYEQY
TRBD2 TRBJ2-3 TRBV19 ASRLAGGPTDTQY
TRBD1 TRBJ2-2 TRBV5-1 ASSRWQGADGELF
. TRBJ2-3 TRBV7-2 ASSAREFSTDTQY
TRBD1 TRBJ1-2 TRBV19 ASSIEARGTGVYGYT
. TRBJ2-2 TRBV5-6 ASSVDPSGAGELF
. TRBJ2-2 TRBV5-4 ASSFRTGELF
TRBD1 TRBJ1-2 TRBV19 ASSISSGQAANYGYT
. TRBJ1-2 TRBV19 ASSIEAGRANYGYT
. TRBJ1-6 TRBV7-8 ASSLVGRRSSYNSPLH
TRBD2 TRBJ2-1 TRBV10-1 ASKPGFKREGPYNEQF
TRBD2 TRBJ2-2 TRBV11-3 ASSLLSGSVTGELF
TRBD1 TRBJ2-5 TRBV6-1 ASSGLGTGRETQY
TRBD1 TRBJ1-5 TRBV6-6 ASSYSTGGRPQH
. TRBJ1-5 TRBV10-3 AIKEEWDNGNQPQH
TRBD2 TRBJ2-7 TRBV27 ASSERTSGSVQY
. TRBJ2-7 TRBV19 ASSLQGPPNEQY
. TRBJ2-1 TRBV9 ASSVRESSLYNEQF
TRBD2 TRBJ2-5 TRBV6-6 ASNRLAGDRETQY
. TRBJ1-6 TRBV4-1 ASSQEHGGSPLH
. TRBJ1-1 TRBV18 ASSPRTGNTEAF
. TRBJ2-3 TRBV19 ASSIASPDTQY
. TRBJ1-1 TRBV5-1 ASSRSGELGTEAF
. TRBJ1-4 TRBV28 ASSDLGQRREKLF
TRBD2 TRBJ2-7 TRBV7-8 ASSPTSSGPYEQY
. TRBJ1-3 TRBV7-2 ASSFAGLSGNTIY
TRBD1 TRBJ1-1 TRBV6-5 ASSYTGTVNTEAF
. TRBJ1-5 TRBV10-2 ASRAGFNQPQH
. TRBJ2-1 TRBV19 ASSSPRSFFSNEQF
. TRBJ2-7 TRBV19 ASSPQGGRVHEQY
TRBD1 TRBJ1-4 TRBV7-9 ASSLSGTVNEKLF
. TRBJ2-5 TRBV6-5 ASSYSTHLYQETQY
. TRBJ2-7 TRBV19 ASSISRPPYEQY
TRBD2 TRBJ2-1 TRBV2 ASRFTRDYLNEQF
. TRBJ1-5 TRBV2 ASARTGHDNQPQH
TRBD1 TRBJ1-5 TRBV5-5 ASSDRQGDQPQH
. TRBJ1-4 TRBV7-9 ASSLDRSNEKLF
TRBD1 TRBJ1-2 TRBV6-1 ASNAGGLYGYT
. TRBJ1-5 TRBV5-1 ASSFGGLSNQPQH
TRBD1 TRBJ1-6 TRBV27 ASSSWTGDSPLH
TRBD2 TRBJ2-1 TRBV19 ASSNWEGPYNEQF
TRBD2 TRBJ2-1 TRBV2 ASRQLAGGPNEQF
TRBD2 TRBJ2-7 TRBV6-1 ASRQTSGVYEQY
TRBD1 TRBJ2-7 TRBV2 ASSRDRNSYEQY
TRBD2 TRBJ2-7 TRBV9 ASSAGTSGYEQY
. TRBJ2-1 TRBV9 ASSVVGADYNEQF
TRBD2 TRBJ2-7 TRBV7-2 ASSPGTRAYEQY
TRBD2 TRBJ2-7 TRBV11-2 ASRQTGTSGSSYEQY
. TRBJ1-4 TRBV7-9 ASSLPAGEKLF
. TRBJ2-3 TRBV7-9 ASSTSAVTDTQY